This TCR beta chain is from a study of T-cell memory formation after mild COVID-19. In the study overall: TCR clustering was largely donor specific.

TCRdb reprocessed the 5' RACE reads via MiXCR and lists one record per CDR3 protein. The sample consists of some 330,000 distinct CDR3 sequences, 21% of them appearing once. The study's findings and limits: Later expanders leaned toward CD4+, whereas clones contracting from day 15 to 85 were balanced CD4/CD8. Shrinking CD4+ clones were chiefly CM and EM; CD8+ ones were chiefly EMRA. Pre-infection memory carried some responding clones, suggesting that cross-reactive memory joined.

In regard to this clonotype: Antigen: not known.

Trimming removed 5 bases at V and 6 bases at J, with 10 bases between. CDR3 length equals 12 residues. The receptor was isolated from an adult woman who had mild COVID-19 (a few samples of this study predate the infection). Cell type and time point are not known. V gene TRBV12-3 or TRBV12-4 combines with J gene TRBJ1-2, with a tentative D call TRBD1 (6 bases). The sequenced sample was PBMCs or a T cell subset sorted from them (not recorded which). Here the CDR3 reads CASSQTGDGYTF. In nucleotides, the CDR3 is TGTGCCAGCAGTCAGACAGGCGATGGCTACACCTTC.